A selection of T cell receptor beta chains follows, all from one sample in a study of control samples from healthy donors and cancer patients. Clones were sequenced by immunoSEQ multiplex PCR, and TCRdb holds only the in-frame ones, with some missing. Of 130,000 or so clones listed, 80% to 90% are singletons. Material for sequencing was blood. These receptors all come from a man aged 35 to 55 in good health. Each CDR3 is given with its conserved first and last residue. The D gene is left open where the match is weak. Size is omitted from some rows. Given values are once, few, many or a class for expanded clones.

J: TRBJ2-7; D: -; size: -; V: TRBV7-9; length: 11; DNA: TGTGCCAGCAGCTTGTTAGAGGGGCAGTACTTC; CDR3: CASSLLEGQYF
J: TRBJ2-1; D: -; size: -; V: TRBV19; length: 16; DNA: TGTGCCAGTAGTATAACGAGGGGGATGGTTAGCAATGAGCAGTTCTTC; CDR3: CASSITRGMVSNEQFF
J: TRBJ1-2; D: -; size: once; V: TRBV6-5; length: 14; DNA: TGTGCCAGCAGTTACTACCCCCGGGACAATGGCTACACCTTC; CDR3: CASSYYPRDNGYTF
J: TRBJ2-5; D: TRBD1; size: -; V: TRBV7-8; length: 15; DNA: TGTGCCAGCAGTTACCGGGACAGAGTCCAAGAGACCCAGTACTTC; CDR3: CASSYRDRVQETQYF
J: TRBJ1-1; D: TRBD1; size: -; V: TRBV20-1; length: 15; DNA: TGCAGTGCTAGTAGAGTACAGGGGGCGAGCACTGAAGCTTTCTTT; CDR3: CSASRVQGASTEAFF
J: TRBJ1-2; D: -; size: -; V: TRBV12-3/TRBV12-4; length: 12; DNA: TGTGCCAGCAACGGACGGAACTATGGCTACACCTTC; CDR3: CASNGRNYGYTF
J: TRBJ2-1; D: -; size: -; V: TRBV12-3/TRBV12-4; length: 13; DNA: TGTGCCAGCAGCCTAGACTGGGGCAATGAGCAGTTCTTC; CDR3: CASSLDWGNEQFF
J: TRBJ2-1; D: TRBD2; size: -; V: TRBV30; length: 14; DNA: TGTGCCTGGGGTAGCGGGGGTGCTTACAATGAGCAGTTCTTC; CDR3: CAWGSGGAYNEQFF
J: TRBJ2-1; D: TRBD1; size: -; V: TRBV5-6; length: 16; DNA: TGTACCAGCAATAGCGACAGGGGGCGAATCTACAATGAGCAGTTCTTC; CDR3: CTSNSDRGRIYNEQFF
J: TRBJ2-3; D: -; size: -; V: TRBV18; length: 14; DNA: TGTGCCAGCTCGCAAACGACTAGCACAGATACGCAGTATTTT; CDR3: CASSQTTSTDTQYF
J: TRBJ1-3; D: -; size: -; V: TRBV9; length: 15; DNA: TGTGCCAGCAGCGTAGATTCCCCAGTCGGAAACACCATATATTTT; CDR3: CASSVDSPVGNTIYF
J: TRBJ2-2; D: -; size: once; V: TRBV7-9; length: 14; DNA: TGTGCCAGCAGCTTAGTGAGGCATACCGGGGAGCTGTTTTTT; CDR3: CASSLVRHTGELFF
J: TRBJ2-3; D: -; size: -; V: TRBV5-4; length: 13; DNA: TGTGCCAGCAGCTGGGCGGAAAGAGATACGCAGTATTTT; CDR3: CASSWAERDTQYF
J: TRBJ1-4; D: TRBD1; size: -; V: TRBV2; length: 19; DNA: TGTGCCACCAAGAGACGAATCGGGACAGGGACCCTTACACCTGAAAAACTGTTTTTT; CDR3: CATKRRIGTGTLTPEKLFF
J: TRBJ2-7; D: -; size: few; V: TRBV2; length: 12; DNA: TGTGCCAGCAACGAGGAAGGGAACGAGCAGTACTTC; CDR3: CASNEEGNEQYF
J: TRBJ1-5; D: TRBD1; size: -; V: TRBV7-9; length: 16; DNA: TGTGCCAGCAGCCCCGATCGGGACAGGGGTAATCAGCCCCAGCATTTT; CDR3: CASSPDRDRGNQPQHF
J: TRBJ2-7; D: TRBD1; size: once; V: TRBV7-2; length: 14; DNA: TGTGCCAGCAGCCCCCGGGACAGGGACTACGAGCAGTACTTC; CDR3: CASSPRDRDYEQYF
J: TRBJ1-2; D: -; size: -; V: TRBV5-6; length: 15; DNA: TGTGCCAGCAGCTTGGATGGAGGATTTAACTATGGCTACACCTTC; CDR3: CASSLDGGFNYGYTF
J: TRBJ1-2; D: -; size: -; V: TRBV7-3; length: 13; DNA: TGTGCCAGCAGCTTAACTGGGGGCAGAGGCTACACCTTC; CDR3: CASSLTGGRGYTF
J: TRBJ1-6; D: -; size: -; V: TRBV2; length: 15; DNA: TGTGCCAGCAGCCCTAAGACGGGGCTGAATTCACCCCTCCACTTT; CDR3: CASSPKTGLNSPLHF
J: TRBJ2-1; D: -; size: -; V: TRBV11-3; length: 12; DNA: TGTGCCAGCAGCAAAGAGATCGATGAGCAGTTCTTC; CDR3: CASSKEIDEQFF
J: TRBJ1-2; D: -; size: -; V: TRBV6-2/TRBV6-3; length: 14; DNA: TGTGCCAGCAGTTACTCGTTTCAGGGTTTGAGCTACACCTTC; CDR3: CASSYSFQGLSYTF
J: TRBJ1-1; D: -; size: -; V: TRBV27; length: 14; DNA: TGTGCCAGCATGGGCGCGGGAAGTAACACTGAAGCTTTCTTT; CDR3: CASMGAGSNTEAFF
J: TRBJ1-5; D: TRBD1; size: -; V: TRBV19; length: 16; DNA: TGTGCCAGTAGTGCCCCGGACAGGGGGCGCGGGCAGCCCCAGCATTTT; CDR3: CASSAPDRGRGQPQHF
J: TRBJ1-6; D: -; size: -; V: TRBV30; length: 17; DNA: TGTGCCTGGAGTGCCGACCGGCGACAGCCCCCGCGGTCACCCCTCCACTTT; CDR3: CAWSADRRQPPRSPLHF
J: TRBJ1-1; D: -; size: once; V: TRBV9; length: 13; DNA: TGTGCCAGCAGCGACCGGTGGAGCACTGAAGCTTTCTTT; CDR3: CASSDRWSTEAFF
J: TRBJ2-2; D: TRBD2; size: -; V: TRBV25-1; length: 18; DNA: TGTGCCAGCAGTGACCAGGGCCCGGAGGGAGGGTTTAGCGGGGAGCTGTTTTTT; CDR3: CASSDQGPEGGFSGELFF
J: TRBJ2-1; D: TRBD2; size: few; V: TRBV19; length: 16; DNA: TGTGCCAGTAGTAGCCTTAGCGGGGGGGATGGCAATGAGCAGTTCTTC; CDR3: CASSSLSGGDGNEQFF
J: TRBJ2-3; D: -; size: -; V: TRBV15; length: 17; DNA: TGTGCCACCAGCAGAGACGCAACGGGGGGCCCCACAGATACGCAGTATTTT; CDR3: CATSRDATGGPTDTQYF
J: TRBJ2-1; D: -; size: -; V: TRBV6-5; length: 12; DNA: TGTGCCAGCAGTCCAGAGATGGGTGAGCAGTTCTTC; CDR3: CASSPEMGEQFF
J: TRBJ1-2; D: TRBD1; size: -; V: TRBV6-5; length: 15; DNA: TGTGCCAGCAGTCTCGGCAGGGGGCGAGGCGGTGGCTACACCTTC; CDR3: CASSLGRGRGGGYTF
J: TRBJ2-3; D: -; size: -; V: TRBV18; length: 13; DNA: TGTGCCAGCTCACCACCCCCCACAGATACGCAGTATTTT; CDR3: CASSPPPTDTQYF
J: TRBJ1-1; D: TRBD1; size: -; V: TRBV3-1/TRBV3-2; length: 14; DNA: TGTGCCAGCAGCCTGCCGGGACAGGGGGCCCGAGCTTTCTTT; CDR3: CASSLPGQGARAFF
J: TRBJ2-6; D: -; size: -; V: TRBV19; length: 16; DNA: TGTGCCAGTAGTGGGCAGGGAGCCTCTGGGGCCAACGTCCTGACTTTC; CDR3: CASSGQGASGANVLTF
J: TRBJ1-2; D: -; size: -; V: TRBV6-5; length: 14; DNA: TGTGCCAGCAGTTACTCGAAGGGAGTTTATGGCTACACCTTC; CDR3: CASSYSKGVYGYTF
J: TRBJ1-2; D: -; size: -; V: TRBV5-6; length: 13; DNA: TGTGCCAGCAGCCCTTACTACCACTATGGCTACACCTTC; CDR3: CASSPYYHYGYTF
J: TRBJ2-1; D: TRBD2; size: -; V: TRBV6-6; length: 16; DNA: TGTGCCAGCACTCTCACGATGGCGGGGGGGCCGGATGAGCAGTTCTTC; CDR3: CASTLTMAGGPDEQFF
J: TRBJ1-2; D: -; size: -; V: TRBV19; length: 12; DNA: TGTGCCAGTACCTCCTCGACGATTGGCTACACCTTC; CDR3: CASTSSTIGYTF
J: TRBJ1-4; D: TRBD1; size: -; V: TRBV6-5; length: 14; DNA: TGTGCCAGCATTCGGGACAGGGGAAATGAAAAACTGTTTTTT; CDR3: CASIRDRGNEKLFF
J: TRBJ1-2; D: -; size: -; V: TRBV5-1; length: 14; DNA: TGCGCCAGCAGCTTGACCCGGGTAGAGGATGGCTACACCTTC; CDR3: CASSLTRVEDGYTF
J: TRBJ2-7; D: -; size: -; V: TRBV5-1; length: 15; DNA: TGCGCCAGCAGCTTGTGGGTGGGAGGCTCCTACGAGCAGTACTTC; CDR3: CASSLWVGGSYEQYF
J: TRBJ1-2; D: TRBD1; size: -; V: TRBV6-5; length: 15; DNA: TGTGCCAGCAGTTACGGTGTAGGCAGGGGGCATGGCTACACCTTC; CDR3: CASSYGVGRGHGYTF